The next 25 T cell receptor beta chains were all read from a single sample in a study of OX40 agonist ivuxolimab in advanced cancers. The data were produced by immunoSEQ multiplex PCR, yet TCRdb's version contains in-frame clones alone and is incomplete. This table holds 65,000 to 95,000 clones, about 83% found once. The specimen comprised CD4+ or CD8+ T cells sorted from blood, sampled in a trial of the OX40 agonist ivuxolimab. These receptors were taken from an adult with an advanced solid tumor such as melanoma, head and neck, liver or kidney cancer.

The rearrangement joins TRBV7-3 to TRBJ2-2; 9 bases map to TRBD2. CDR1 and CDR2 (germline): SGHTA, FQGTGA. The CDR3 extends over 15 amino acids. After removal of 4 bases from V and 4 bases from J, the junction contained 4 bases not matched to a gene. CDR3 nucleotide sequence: TGTGCCAGCAGCTCCCAGGGACTAGCCACCGGGGAGCTGTTTTTT. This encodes CASSSQGLATGELFF.

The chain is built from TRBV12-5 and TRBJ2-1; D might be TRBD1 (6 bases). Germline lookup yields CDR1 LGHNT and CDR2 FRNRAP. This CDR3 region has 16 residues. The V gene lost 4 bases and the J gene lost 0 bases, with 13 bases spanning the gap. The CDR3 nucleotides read TGTGCTAGTGGTTCCCCTGGGGACACCTCCTACAATGAGCAGTTCTTC. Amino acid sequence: CASGSPGDTSYNEQFF.

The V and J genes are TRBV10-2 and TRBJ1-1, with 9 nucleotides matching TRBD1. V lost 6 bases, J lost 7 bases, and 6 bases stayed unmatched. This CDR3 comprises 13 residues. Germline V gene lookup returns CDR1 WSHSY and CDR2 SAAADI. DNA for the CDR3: TGCGCCAGCAGCGAACAGGGGGCTGGTGAAGCTTTCTTT. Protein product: CASSEQGAGEAFF.

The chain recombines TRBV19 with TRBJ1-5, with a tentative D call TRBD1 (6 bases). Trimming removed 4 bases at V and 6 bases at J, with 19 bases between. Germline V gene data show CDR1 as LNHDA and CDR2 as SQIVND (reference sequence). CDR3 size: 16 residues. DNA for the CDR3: TGTGCCAGTAGTACCGGGACAAACGGCCGCGGTCAGCCCCAGCATTTT. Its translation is CASSTGTNGRGQPQHF.

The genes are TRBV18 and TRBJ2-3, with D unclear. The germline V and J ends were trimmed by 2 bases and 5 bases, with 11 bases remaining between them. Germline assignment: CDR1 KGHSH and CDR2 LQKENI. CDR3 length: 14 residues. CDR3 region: CASSPGSKGDTQYF. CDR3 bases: TGTGCCAGCTCACCAGGGTCTAAGGGAGATACGCAGTATTTT.

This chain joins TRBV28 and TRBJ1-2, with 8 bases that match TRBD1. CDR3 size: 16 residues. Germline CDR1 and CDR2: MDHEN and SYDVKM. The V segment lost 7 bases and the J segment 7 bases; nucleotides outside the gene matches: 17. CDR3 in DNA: TGTGCCAGCATTCCGGCATCCGGACAGGGTGAGCGTGGCTACACCTTC. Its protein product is CASIPASGQGERGYTF.

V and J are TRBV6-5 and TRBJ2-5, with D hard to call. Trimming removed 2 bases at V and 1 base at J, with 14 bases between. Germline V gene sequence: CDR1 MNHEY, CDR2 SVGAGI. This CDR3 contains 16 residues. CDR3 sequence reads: CASSYDQAGGQETQYF. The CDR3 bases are TGTGCCAGCAGTTACGACCAGGCCGGTGGCCAAGAGACCCAGTACTTC.

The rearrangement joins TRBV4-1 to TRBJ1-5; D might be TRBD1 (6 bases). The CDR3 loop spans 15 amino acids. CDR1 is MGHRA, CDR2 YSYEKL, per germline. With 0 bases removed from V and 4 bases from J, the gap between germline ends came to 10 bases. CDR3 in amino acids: CASSQDSQGNQPQHF. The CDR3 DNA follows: TGCGCCAGCAGCCAAGATAGCCAGGGGAATCAGCCCCAGCATTTT.

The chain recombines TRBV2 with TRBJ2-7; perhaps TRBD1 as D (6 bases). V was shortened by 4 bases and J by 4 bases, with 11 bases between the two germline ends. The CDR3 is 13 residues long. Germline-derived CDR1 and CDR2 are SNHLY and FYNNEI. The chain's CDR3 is CASSGQERYEQYF. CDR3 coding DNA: TGTGCCAGCAGTGGACAGGAGCGGTACGAGCAGTACTTC.

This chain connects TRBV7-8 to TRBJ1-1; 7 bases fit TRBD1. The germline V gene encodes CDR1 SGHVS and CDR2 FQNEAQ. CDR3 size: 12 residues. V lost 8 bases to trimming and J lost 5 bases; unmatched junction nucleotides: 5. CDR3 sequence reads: CASGRGETEAFF. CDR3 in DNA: TGTGCCAGCGGCAGGGGGGAGACTGAAGCTTTCTTT. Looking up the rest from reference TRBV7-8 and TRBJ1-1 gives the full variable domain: GAGVSQSPRYKVAKRGQDVALRCDPISGHVSLFWYQQALGQGPEFLTYFQNEAQLDKSGLPSDRFFAERPEGSVSTLKIQRTQQEDSAVYLCASGRGETEAFFGQGTRLTVV.

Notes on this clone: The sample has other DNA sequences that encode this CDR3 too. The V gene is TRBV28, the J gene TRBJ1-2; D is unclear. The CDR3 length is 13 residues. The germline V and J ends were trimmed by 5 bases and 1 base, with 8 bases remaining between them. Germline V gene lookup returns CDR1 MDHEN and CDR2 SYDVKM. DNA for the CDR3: TGTGCCAGCAGTCCCCGCTTTAACTATGGCTACACCTTC. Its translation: CASSPRFNYGYTF.

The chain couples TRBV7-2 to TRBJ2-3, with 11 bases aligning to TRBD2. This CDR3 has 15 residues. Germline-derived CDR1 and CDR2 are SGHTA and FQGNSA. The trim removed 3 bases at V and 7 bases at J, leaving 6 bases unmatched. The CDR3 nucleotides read TGTGCCAGCAGCTTTGTAGCGGGAGGGGGGAATACGCAGTATTTT. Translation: CASSFVAGGGNTQYF.

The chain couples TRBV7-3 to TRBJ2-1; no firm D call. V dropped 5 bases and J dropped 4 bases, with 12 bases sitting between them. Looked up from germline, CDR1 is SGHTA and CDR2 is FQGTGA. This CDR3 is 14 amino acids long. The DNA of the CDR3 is TGTGCCAGCAGCGCCCCTGGGTTTTACAATGAGCAGTTCTTC. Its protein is CASSAPGFYNEQFF.

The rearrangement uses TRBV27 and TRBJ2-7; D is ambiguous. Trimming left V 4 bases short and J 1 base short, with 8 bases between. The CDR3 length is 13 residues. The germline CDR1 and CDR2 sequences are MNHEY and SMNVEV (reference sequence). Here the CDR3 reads CASSSYRSYEQYF. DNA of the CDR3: TGTGCCAGCAGTTCTTACCGATCCTACGAGCAGTACTTC.

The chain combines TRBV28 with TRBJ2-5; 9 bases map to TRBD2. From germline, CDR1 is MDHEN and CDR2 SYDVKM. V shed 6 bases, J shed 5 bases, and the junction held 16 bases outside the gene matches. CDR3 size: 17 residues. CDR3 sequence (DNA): TGTGCCAGCAGCCGACGCGGCGGGGGGGCATTTCTCGAGACCCAGTACTTC. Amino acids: CASSRRGGGAFLETQYF.

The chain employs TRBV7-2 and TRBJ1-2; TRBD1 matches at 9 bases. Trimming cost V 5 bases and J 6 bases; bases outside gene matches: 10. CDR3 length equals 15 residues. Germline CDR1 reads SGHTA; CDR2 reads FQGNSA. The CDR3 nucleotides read TGTGCCAGCAGCCCCCGGGACAGGGTAGTCAATGGCTACACCTTC. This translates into CASSPRDRVVNGYTF.

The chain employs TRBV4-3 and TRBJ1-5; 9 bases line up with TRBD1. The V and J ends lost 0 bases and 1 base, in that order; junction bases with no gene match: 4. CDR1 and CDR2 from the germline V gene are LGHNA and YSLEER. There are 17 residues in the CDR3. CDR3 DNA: TGCGCCAGCAGCCAAGATAGGGGGACAGGGAGCAATCAGCCCCAGCATTTT. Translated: CASSQDRGTGSNQPQHF.

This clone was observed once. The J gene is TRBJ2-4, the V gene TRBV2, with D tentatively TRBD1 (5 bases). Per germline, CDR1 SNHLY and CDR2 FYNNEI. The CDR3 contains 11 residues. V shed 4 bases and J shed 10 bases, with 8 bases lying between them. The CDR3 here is CASSVDKIQYF. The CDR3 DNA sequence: TGTGCCAGCAGTGTGGACAAAATTCAGTACTTC.

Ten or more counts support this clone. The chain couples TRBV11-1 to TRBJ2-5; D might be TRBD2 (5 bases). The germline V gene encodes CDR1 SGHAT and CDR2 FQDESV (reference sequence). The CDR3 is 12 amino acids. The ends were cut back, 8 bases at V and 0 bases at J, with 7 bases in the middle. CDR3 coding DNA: TGTGCCAGCGGAGCGGACCAAGAGACCCAGTACTTC. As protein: CASGADQETQYF.

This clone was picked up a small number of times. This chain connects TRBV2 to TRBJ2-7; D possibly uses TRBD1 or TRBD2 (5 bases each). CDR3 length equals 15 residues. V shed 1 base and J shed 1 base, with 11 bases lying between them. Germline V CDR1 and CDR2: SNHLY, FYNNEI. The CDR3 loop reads CASSEGGTQSYEQYF. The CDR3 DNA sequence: TGTGCCAGCAGTGAAGGGGGGACCCAGTCCTACGAGCAGTACTTC.

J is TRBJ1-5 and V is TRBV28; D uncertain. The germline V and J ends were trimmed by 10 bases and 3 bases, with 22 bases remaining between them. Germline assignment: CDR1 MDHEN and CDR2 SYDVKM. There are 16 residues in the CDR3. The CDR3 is CATGRWQASPNQPQHF. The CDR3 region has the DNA TGTGCCACCGGAAGGTGGCAGGCATCCCCCAATCAGCCCCAGCATTTT.

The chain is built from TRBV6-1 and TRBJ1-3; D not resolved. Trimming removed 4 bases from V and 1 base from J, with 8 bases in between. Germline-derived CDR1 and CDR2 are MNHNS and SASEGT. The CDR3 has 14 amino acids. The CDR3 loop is CASSVGVSGNTIYF. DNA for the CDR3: TGTGCCAGCAGTGTTGGGGTATCTGGAAACACCATATATTTT.

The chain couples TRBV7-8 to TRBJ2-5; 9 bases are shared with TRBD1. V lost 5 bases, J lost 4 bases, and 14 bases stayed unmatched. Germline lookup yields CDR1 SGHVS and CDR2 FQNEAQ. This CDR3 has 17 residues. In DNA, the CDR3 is TGTGCCAGCAGCCGAAAACCCTGGGGACAGGGAGGAGAGACCCAGTACTTC. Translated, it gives CASSRKPWGQGGETQYF.

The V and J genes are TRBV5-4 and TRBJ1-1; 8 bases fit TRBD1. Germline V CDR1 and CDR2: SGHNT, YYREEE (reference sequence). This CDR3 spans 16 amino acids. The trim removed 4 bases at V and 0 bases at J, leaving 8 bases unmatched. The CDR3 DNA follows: TGTGCCAGCAGCCGAATCGACAGGGGCATGAACACTGAAGCTTTCTTT. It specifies CASSRIDRGMNTEAFF. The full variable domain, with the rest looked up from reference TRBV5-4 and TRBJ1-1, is ETGVTQSPTHLIKTRGQQVTLRCSSQSGHNTVSWYQQALGQGPQFIFQYYREEENGRGNFPPRFSGLQFPNYSSELNVNALELDDSALYLCASSRIDRGMNTEAFFGQGTRLTVV.

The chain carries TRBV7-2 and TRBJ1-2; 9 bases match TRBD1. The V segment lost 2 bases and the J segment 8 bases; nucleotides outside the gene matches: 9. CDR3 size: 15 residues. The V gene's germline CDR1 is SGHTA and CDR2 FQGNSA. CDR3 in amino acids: CASSLMGQGSGGYTF. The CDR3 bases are TGTGCCAGCAGCTTAATGGGACAGGGATCGGGAGGCTACACCTTC.